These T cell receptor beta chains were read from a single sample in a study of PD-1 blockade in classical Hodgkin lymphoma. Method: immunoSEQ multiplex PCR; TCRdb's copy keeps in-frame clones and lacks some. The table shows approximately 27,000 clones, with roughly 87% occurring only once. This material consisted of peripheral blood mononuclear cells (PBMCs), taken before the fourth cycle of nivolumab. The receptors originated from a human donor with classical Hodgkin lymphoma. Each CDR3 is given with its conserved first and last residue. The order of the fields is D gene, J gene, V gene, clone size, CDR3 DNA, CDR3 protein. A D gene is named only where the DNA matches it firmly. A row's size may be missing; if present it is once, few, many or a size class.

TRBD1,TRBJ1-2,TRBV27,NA,TGTGCCAGCAGTCCGACTCGGGACAGGCCCTATGGCTACACCTTC,CASSPTRDRPYGYTF
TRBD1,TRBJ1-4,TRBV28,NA,TGTGCCAGCAGTTTGGGGGACAGTAATGAAAAACTGTTTTTT,CASSLGDSNEKLFF
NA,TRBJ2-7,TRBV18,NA,TGTGCCAGCTCACTTCAGGCGGACTCCTACGAGCAGTACTTC,CASSLQADSYEQYF
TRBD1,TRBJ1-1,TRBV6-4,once,TGTGCCAGCTCACCCGGGACAGGGAGTATTTACACTGAAGCTTTCTTT,CASSPGTGSIYTEAFF
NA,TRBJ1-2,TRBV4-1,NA,TGCGCCAGCAGCCAGACACCGGGCTATGGCTACACCTTC,CASSQTPGYGYTF
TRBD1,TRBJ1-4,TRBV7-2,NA,TGTGCCAGCAGCTTGAGCAGGGGGCGAACTAATGAAAAACTGTTTTTT,CASSLSRGRTNEKLFF
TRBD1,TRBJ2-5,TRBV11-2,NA,TGTGCCAGCAGCTTAGGAGGGGGCGGAGAGACCCAGTACTTC,CASSLGGGGETQYF
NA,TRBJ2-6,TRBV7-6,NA,TGTGCCAGCAGCTCAATAGGGGTAACTGGGGCCAACGTCCTGACTTTC,CASSSIGVTGANVLTF
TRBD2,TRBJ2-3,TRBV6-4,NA,TGTGCCAGCAGTGAAGCAGCGGGGGGGCCAGATACGCAGTATTTT,CASSEAAGGPDTQYF
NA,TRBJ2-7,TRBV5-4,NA,TGTGCCAGCAGCTTGGATCGGCTTGAGAACGAGCAGTACTTC,CASSLDRLENEQYF
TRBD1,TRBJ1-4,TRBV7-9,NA,TGTGCCAGCGGCGCTAAGGGGAATTCAGGGGGCTCTAATGAAAAACTGTTTTTT,CASGAKGNSGGSNEKLFF
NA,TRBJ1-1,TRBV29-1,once,TGCAGCGTTGTAAGGGGGATTGAAGCTTTCTTT,CSVVRGIEAFF
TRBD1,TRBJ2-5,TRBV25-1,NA,TGTGCCAGCAGTGAATATAACCCAGGGGGCCCGGAGACCCAGTACTTC,CASSEYNPGGPETQYF
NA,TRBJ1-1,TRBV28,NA,TGTGCCAGCAGTTTAGGGGGTGGGCCAGGGGACCTCGACACTGAAGCTTTCTTT,CASSLGGGPGDLDTEAFF
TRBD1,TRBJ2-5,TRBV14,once,TGTGCCAGCAGCCAAGTTCGGACAGGGAGGGAGACCCAGTACTTC,CASSQVRTGRETQYF
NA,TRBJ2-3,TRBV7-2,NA,TGTGCCAGCAGCCCTGGACTAAACACAGATACGCAGTATTTT,CASSPGLNTDTQYF
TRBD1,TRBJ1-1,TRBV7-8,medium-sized,TGTGCCAGCAACCCGACAGGGGGGAACACTGAAGCTTTCTTT,CASNPTGGNTEAFF
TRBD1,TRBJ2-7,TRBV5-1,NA,TGCGCCAGCAGCGGCCGGGACAGAGCTTACGAGCAGTACTTC,CASSGRDRAYEQYF
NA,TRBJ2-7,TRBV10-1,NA,TGCGCCAGCAGTGAGTCGTCGGGGGGCCGGGGCGAGCAGTACTTC,CASSESSGGRGEQYF
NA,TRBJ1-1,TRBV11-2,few,TGTGCCAGCAGCTTAAACCAGGGTAACACTGAAGCTTTCTTT,CASSLNQGNTEAFF
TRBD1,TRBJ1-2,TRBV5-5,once,TGTGCCAGCAGCTGGGACAGTAAGACCTATGGCTACACCTTC,CASSWDSKTYGYTF
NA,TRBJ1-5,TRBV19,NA,TGTGCCAGTAGTCCCTTTAATCAGCCCCAGCATTTT,CASSPFNQPQHF
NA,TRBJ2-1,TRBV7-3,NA,TGTGCCAGCAGCTCCACCGGCGCGACTTTCAATGAGCAGTTCTTC,CASSSTGATFNEQFF
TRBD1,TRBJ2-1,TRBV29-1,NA,TGCAGCGGAGACAGGGGTGTGCTCAATGAGCAGTTCTTC,CSGDRGVLNEQFF
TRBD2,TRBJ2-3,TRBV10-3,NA,TGTGCCTACGGGGTAGCTAGCGGGGCCTCTAGCACAGATACGCAGTATTTT,CAYGVASGASSTDTQYF
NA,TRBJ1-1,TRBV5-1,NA,TGCGCCAGCAGCCTCAATACAGGGATTTGGACTGAAGCTTTCTTT,CASSLNTGIWTEAFF
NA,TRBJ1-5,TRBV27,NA,TGTGCCAGCAGTTTATCCGGAAATCAGCCCCAGCATTTT,CASSLSGNQPQHF
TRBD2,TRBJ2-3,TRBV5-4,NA,TGTGCCAGCAGGCGGGGGGGCACAGATACGCAGTATTTT,CASRRGGTDTQYF
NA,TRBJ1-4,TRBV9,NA,TGTGCCAGCAGCGCCGGTACAGGGATTCTGACTAATGAAAAACTGTTTTTT,CASSAGTGILTNEKLFF
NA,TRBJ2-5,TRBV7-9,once,TGTGCCAGCAGCTTGGGCGGCGGCGTCCGGGGGGAGACCCAGTACTTC,CASSLGGGVRGETQYF
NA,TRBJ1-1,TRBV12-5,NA,TGTGCTAGTGGCCAGGGGAACACTGAAGCTTTCTTT,CASGQGNTEAFF
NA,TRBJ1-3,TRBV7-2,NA,TGTGCCAGCAGTTACGACAGTCCCGGAAACACCATATATTTT,CASSYDSPGNTIYF
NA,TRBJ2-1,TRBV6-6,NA,TGTGCCAGCAGTTACGCGGGGTATAATGAGCAGTTCTTC,CASSYAGYNEQFF
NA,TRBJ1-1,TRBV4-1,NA,TGCGCCAGCAGCCAAGATCACCTCGGACGCACTGAAGCTTTCTTT,CASSQDHLGRTEAFF
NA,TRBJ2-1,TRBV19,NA,TGTGCCAGTAGTATGGACAGCTACAATGAGCAGTTCTTC,CASSMDSYNEQFF
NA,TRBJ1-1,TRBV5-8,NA,TGTGCCAGCAAATTTTTTCTGGGGGGGAAGGATAACAGTGAAGCTTTCTTT,CASKFFLGGKDNSEAFF
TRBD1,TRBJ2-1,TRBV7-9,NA,TGTGCCAGCAGGGATGGGACAGCTAATGAGCAGTTCTTC,CASRDGTANEQFF
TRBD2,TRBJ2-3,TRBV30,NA,TGTGCCCATAAATCCGTAGCCGGGACTAGCGGGGGGTACGATACGCAGTATTTT,CAHKSVAGTSGGYDTQYF
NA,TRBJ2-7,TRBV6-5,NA,TGTGCCAGCAGTTACCTTCTCAGGTCAACCTACGAGCAGTACTTC,CASSYLLRSTYEQYF